One T cell receptor (beta chain) is described in this entry. Its target is not known. The source of the sample is a study of cytomegalovirus exposure and HLA in healthy donors. The CDR3 is 13 amino acids. The germline V and J ends were trimmed by 5 bases and 3 bases, with 10 bases remaining between them. CDR1 and CDR2 from the germline V gene are MDHEN and SYDVKM. Study-wide findings and caveats: Researchers reportedly found TCR beta sequences accurately predicted most subjects' HLA-A and HLA-B alleles.

This PCR relied on a set of 60 Vbeta primers and 13 Jbeta primers. Sequenced by immunoSEQ multiplex PCR; TCRdb stores in-frame clones only, minus some. The sample includes fewer than 250,000 clones, about three quarters of them seen just once. The specimen sequenced was PBMCs. The chain uses TRBV28 and TRBJ2-5; D gene ambiguous. The TCR sequence derives from a man aged 18 to 30 in good health and CMV-seronegative. DNA of the CDR3: TGTGCCAGCAGTCGCGACTTGGAAGAGACCCAGTACTTC. Encoded protein: CASSRDLEETQYF.